This TCR beta chain was sequenced in a study of T cells in Graves' hyperthyroidism and ophthalmopathy. The overall study: Peripheral blood was taken when the disease was first diagnosed, before any treatment began. Whole-study results and caveats: Most thyroid clonotypes with frequency above 0.001 were detected in blood.

Trimming removed 5 bases from V and 5 bases from J, with 8 bases in between. Per the germline V gene, CDR1 is KGHDR and CDR2 is SFDVKD. This CDR3 region has 13 residues. This clonotype was observed at least ten times. What it binds is not known. The investigators amplified TCR beta CDR3 regions from RNA transcripts. First-round RT-PCR targeting the TCR CDR3 was performed with the HTBI primer set. TCRdb processed the multiplex PCR reads anew with MiXCR; each CDR3 protein has one entry. This sample has some 560,000 distinct CDR3 sequences; less than 15% occur once, and the top ten carry 11% to 15%. Reasons for excluding patients were uncontrolled infection, other autoimmune disease, pregnancy or lactation.

The chain joins TRBV24-1 to TRBJ2-2; the D is unclear. The receptor's source is a woman between 35 and 50 years old with Graves' hyperthyroidism. The sample was blood. The DNA for the CDR3 is TGTGCCACCAGTGTAATTGGGACCGGGGAGCTGTTTTTT. This sequence encodes CATSVIGTGELFF.